This TCR beta chain was profiled in a study of cytomegalovirus exposure and HLA in healthy donors. Study-level results: Both high specificity and high sensitivity reportedly marked the classifier's diagnosis of cytomegalovirus status. Presence/absence results assume similar sequencing depth per donor, which may not hold. Relative to the approximately 670-donor mean, N-insertions were reportedly fewer in an Asian-associated ancestry cluster in a later analysis. There were some public TCRs occurring in many donors, but most TCR sequences were rare.

The PCR made use of 60 Vbeta and 13 Jbeta primers. Sequenced by immunoSEQ multiplex PCR; TCRdb stores in-frame clones only, minus some. The sample records approximately 170,000 clones, 77% being singletons. As concerns this clone: The antigen is not known.

CDR3 size: 16 residues. Losses at the gene ends were 0 bases for V and 2 bases for J; bases not matched to a gene: 3. Germline V gene lookup returns CDR1 MRHNA and CDR2 SNTAGT. The TCR comes from a female donor in good health and CMV-seronegative. The chain couples TRBV6-4 to TRBJ2-3; TRBD2 agrees at 9 bases. The specimen was PBMCs. The CDR3 is CASSDSSGGYTDTQYF. The CDR3 DNA follows: TGTGCCAGCAGTGACTCTAGCGGGGGCTACACAGATACGCAGTATTTT.